The 11 T cell receptor beta chains below all came from one sample that was sequenced in a study of cytomegalovirus exposure and HLA in healthy donors. The PCR had 60 Vbeta and 13 Jbeta primers. Some clones are missing from TCRdb's copy, which holds only in-frame ones; the method was immunoSEQ multiplex PCR. This sample has a few hundred thousand clones; around three quarters occur once, and the top ten carry around 15%. The sequenced material came from PBMCs. The receptor source for this set is a man in his forties or fifties in good health and CMV-seronegative.

This rearrangement joins TRBV9 to TRBJ2-1; the match to TRBD2 covers 9 bases. The CDR3 runs to 18 residues. J gave up 7 bases and V 4 bases, and 18 bases lay outside the gene matches. Germline CDR1 is SGDLS and CDR2 is YYNGEE. This chain's CDR3 is CASSLRATSGGRDNEQFF. The CDR3 DNA is TGTGCCAGCAGCCTTCGGGCCACCTCGGGCGGGAGGGATAATGAGCAGTTCTTC.

The chain is built from TRBV11-2 and TRBJ2-7, with 9 bases matching TRBD2. Per germline, CDR1 SGHAT and CDR2 FQNNGV. Losses at the gene ends were 2 bases for V and 2 bases for J; bases not matched to a gene: 4. The CDR3 runs to 15 residues. CDR3 loop: CASSLTSGPAYEQYF. The CDR3 nucleotides are TGTGCCAGCAGCTTAACTAGCGGGCCCGCCTACGAGCAGTACTTC.

In nucleotides, the CDR3 is TGTGCCAGCAGCTTCGGGACAGGGGATCCCGGGGAGCTGTTTTTT. It is translated as CASSFGTGDPGELFF. This chain uses TRBV5-6 with TRBJ2-2, with 10 bases aligning to TRBD1. In germline, CDR1 is SGHDT, CDR2 YYEEEE. V shed 2 bases, J shed 6 bases, and the junction held 4 bases outside the gene matches. This CDR3 is built from 15 residues.

V and J are TRBV6-5 and TRBJ1-1; weak D call: TRBD1 (6 bases). The V end was cut by 0 bases, the J end by 5 bases, with 10 bases between. The CDR3 is 14 residues long. Germline CDR1 reads MNHEY; CDR2 reads SVGAGI. CDR3 sequence reads: CASSYSGGYTEAFF. Written as DNA, the CDR3 is TGTGCCAGCAGTTACTCAGGGGGATATACTGAAGCTTTCTTT.

The chain is built from TRBV29-1 and TRBJ2-1; the match to TRBD2 covers 7 bases. V lost 7 bases and J lost 8; bases outside the gene matches: 14. Germline values: CDR1 SQVTM, CDR2 ANQGSEA. The CDR3 is made up of 14 amino acids. CDR3 in DNA: TGCAGCGGCCGCGGTGTCAATCGGGGGGATGAGCAGTTCTTC. This translates into CSGRGVNRGDEQFF.

A word on this clone: This specimen includes other DNA sequences encoding the same CDR3. The gene calls are TRBV6-5 and TRBJ1-3; D is perhaps TRBD1 (6 bases). The V end was cut by 0 bases, the J end by 4 bases, with 10 bases between. CDR3 length: 15 amino acids. Germline loops: CDR1 MNHEY, CDR2 SVGAGI. CDR3 in amino acids: CASSYSGALGNTIYF. The CDR3 DNA follows: TGTGCCAGCAGTTACTCGGGGGCTTTGGGAAACACCATATATTTT.

As DNA, the CDR3 is TGTGCCAGCAGTTTAATCGGACAGGGTCAAGAAAAACTGTTTTTT. Translation gives CASSLIGQGQEKLFF. The chain couples TRBV27 to TRBJ1-4; 8 nucleotides align to TRBD1. The junction had 7 bases not matched to a gene; V was cut back by 2 bases and J by 8 bases. CDR3 length: 15 amino acids. The germline V gene encodes CDR1 MNHEY and CDR2 SMNVEV (reference sequence). The full variable domain, in which reference TRBV27 and TRBJ1-4 provide the parts outside the CDR3, is EAQVTQNPRYLITVTGKKLTVTCSQNMNHEYMSWYRQDPGLGLRQIYYSMNVEVTDKGDVPEGYKVSRKEKRNFPLILESPSPNQTSLYFCASSLIGQGQEKLFFGSGTQLSVL.

The V call is TRBV7-9, the J call TRBJ2-7, with 10 bases fitting TRBD1. The V gene end was trimmed by 5 bases and the J gene end by 2 bases; junction bases not matched to a gene: 9. CDR1 and CDR2 from the germline V gene are SEHNR and FQNEAQ (reference sequence). This CDR3 has 16 residues. CDR3 protein: CASSPGTGQGAYEQYF. As DNA, the CDR3 is TGTGCCAGCAGCCCAGGGACAGGACAGGGGGCCTACGAGCAGTACTTC.

In regard to this clone: The germline gene is not matched at one end of the junction; a read error may be the cause. This chain uses TRBV11-2 with TRBJ2-6; 11 nucleotides match TRBD1. The CDR3 loop spans 14 amino acids. The germline CDR1 and CDR2 sequences are SGHAT and FQNNGV. CDR3 nucleotides: TGTGCCAGCAGCCCGGGACAGGGGGTCAACGTCCTGACTTTC. Its protein product is CASSPGQGVNVLTF.

V is TRBV14 and J is TRBJ2-7; 9 bases fit TRBD2. V was pared by 1 base and J by 3 bases, with 1 base of the junction left unmatched. Germline V gives CDR1 SGHDN, CDR2 FVKESK. The CDR3 has 14 residues. This CDR3 reads CASSQVAGVYEQYF. Here the CDR3 DNA reads TGTGCCAGCAGCCAAGTAGCGGGGGTCTACGAGCAGTACTTC.

The chain recombines TRBV14 with TRBJ1-1; 12 nucleotides line up with TRBD1. The CDR3 spans 12 residues. The V segment lost 5 bases and the J segment 11 bases; nucleotides outside the gene matches: 3. The germline gives CDR1 SGHDN, CDR2 FVKESK. The CDR3 loop reads CASSVGTGGAFF. The CDR3 bases are TGTGCCAGCAGCGTAGGGACAGGGGGCGCTTTCTTT.